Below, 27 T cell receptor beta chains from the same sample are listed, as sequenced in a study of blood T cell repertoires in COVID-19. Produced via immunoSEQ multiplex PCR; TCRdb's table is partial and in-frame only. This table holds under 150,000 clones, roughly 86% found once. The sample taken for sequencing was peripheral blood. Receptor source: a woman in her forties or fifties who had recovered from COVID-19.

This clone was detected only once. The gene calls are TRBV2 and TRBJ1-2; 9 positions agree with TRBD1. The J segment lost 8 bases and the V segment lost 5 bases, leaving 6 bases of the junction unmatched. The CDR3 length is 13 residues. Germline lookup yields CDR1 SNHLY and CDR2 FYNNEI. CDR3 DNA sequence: TGTGCCAGCAGTTTACAGGGGGCGAGAGGCTACACCTTC. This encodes CASSLQGARGYTF.

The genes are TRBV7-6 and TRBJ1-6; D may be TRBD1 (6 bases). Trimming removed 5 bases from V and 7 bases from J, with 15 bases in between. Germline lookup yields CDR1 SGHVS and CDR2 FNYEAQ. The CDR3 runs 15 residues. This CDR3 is CASSLGHKRNSPLHF. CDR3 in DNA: TGTGCCAGCAGCCTGGGACATAAGAGGAATTCACCCCTCCACTTT.

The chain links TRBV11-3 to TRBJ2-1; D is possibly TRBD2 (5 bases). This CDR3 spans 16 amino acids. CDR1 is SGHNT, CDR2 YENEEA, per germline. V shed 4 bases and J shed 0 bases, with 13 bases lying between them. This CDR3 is CASSWSGPSSYNEQFF. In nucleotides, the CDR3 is TGTGCCAGCAGCTGGAGCGGTCCCAGCTCCTACAATGAGCAGTTCTTC.

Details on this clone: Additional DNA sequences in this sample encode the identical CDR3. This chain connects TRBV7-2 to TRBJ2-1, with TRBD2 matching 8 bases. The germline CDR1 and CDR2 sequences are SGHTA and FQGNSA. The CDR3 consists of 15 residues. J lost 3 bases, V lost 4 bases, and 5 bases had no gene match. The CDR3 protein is CASSSSGSIYNEQFF. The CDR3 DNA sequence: TGTGCCAGCAGCTCTAGCGGGTCAATCTACAATGAGCAGTTCTTC.

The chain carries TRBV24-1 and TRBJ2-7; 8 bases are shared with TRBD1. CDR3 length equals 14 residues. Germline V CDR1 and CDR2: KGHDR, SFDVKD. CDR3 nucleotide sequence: TGTGCTGGCCGGGGACAGGACTGCTCCTACGAGCAGTACTTC. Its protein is CAGRGQDCSYEQYF.

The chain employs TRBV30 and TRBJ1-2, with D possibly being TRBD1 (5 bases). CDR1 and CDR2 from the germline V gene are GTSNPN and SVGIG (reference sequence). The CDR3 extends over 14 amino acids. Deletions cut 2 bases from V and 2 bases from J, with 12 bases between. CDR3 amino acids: CAWSFFQGNYGYTF. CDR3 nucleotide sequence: TGTGCCTGGAGTTTCTTCCAGGGAAACTATGGCTACACCTTC.

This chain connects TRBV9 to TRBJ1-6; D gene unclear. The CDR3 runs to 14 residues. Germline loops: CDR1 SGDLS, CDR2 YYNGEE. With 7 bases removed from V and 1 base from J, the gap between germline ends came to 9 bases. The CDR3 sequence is CASSRKSYNSPLHF. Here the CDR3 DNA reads TGTGCCAGCTCGAGGAAATCCTATAATTCACCCCTCCACTTT.

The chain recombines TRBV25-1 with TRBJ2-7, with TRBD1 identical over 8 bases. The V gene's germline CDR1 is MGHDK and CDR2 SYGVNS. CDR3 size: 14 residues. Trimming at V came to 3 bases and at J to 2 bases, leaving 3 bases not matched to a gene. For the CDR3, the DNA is TGTGCCAGCAGTGACAGGGGGCGAACCTACGAGCAGTACTTC. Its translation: CASSDRGRTYEQYF.

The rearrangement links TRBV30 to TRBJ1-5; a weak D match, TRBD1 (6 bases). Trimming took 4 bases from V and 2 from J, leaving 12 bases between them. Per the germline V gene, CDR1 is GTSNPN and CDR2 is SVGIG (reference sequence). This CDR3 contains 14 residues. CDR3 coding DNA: TGTGCCTGGAACACGCCAGGGGGCAATCAGCCCCAGCATTTT. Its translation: CAWNTPGGNQPQHF.

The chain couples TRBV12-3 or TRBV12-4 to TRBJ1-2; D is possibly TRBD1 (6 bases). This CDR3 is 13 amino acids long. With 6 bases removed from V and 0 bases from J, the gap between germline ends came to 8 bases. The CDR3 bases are TGTGCCAGCAGAGGGGGAGCTAACTATGGCTACACCTTC. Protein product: CASRGGANYGYTF.

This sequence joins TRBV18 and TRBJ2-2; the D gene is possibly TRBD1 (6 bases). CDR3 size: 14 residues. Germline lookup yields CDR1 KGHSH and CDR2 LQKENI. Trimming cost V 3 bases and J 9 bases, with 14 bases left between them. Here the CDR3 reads CASSPTGNSRELFF. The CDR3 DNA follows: TGTGCCAGCTCACCGACAGGAAATTCAAGGGAGCTGTTTTTT.

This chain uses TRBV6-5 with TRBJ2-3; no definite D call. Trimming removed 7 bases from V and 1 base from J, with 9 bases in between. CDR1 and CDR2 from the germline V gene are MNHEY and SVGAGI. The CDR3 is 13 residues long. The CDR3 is CASKVGGTDTQYF. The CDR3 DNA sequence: TGTGCCAGCAAAGTTGGAGGCACAGATACGCAGTATTTT.

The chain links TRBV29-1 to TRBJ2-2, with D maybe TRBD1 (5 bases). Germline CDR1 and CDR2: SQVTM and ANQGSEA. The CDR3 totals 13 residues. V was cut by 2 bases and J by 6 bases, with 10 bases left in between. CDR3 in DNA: TGCAGCGTTGAAACGACAGTACCCGGGGAGCTGTTTTTT. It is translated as CSVETTVPGELFF.

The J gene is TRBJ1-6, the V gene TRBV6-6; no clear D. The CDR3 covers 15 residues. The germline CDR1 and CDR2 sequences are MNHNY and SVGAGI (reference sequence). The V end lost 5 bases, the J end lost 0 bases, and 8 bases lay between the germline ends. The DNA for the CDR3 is TGTGCCAGCAGTCCTCCCGGCTCCTATAATTCACCCCTCCACTTT. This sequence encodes CASSPPGSYNSPLHF.

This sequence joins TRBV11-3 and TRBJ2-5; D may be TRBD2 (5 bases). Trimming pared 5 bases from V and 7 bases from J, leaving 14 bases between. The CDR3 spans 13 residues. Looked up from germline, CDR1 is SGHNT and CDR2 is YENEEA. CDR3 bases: TGTGCCAGCAGCCAAATATCCCGGGGGACCCAGTACTTC. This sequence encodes CASSQISRGTQYF.

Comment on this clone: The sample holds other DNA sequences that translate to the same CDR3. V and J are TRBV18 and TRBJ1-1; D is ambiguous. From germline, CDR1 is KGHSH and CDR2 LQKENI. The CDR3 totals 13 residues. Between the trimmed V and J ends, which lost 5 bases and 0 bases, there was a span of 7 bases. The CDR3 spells CASSESMNTEAFF. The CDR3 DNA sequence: TGTGCCAGCTCAGAGTCGATGAACACTGAAGCTTTCTTT.

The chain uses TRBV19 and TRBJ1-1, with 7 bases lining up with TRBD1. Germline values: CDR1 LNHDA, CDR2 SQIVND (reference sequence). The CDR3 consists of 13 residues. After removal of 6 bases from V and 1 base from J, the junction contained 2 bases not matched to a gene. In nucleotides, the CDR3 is TGTGCCAGTAGCGGGACAGCGAACACTGAAGCTTTCTTT. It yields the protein CASSGTANTEAFF.

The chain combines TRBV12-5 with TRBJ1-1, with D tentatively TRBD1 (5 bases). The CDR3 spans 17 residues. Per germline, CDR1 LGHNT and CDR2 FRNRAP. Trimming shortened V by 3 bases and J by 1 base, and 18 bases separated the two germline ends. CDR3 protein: CASGFAQLGGRNTEAFF. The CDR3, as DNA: TGTGCTAGTGGTTTCGCCCAATTGGGGGGTCGGAACACTGAAGCTTTCTTT.

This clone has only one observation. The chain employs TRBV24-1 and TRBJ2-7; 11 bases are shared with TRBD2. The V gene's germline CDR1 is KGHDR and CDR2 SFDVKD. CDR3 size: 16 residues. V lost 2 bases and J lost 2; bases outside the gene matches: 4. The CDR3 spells CATSDSKTSGAYEQYF. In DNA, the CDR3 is TGTGCCACCAGTGATTCTAAGACTAGCGGGGCCTACGAGCAGTACTTC.

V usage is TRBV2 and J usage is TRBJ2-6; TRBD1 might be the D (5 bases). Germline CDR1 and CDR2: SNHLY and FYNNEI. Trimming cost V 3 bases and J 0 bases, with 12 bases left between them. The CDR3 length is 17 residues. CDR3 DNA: TGTGCCAGCAGTGAGGTGGGGCCCGTCTCTGGGGCCAACGTCCTGACTTTC. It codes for CASSEVGPVSGANVLTF.

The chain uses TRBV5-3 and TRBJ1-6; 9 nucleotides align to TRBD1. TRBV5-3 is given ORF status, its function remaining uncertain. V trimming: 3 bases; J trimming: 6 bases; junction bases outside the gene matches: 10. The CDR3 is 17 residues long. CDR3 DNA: TGTGCCAGAAGCTGCATCCGGGACAGGGCTCTTAATTCACCCCTCCACTTT. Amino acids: CARSCIRDRALNSPLHF.

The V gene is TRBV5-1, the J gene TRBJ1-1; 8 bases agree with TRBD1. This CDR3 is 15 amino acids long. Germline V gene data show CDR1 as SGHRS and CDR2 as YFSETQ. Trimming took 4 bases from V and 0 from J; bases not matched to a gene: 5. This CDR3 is CASSGQGAMNTEAFF. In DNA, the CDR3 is TGCGCCAGCAGCGGCCAGGGGGCTATGAACACTGAAGCTTTCTTT.

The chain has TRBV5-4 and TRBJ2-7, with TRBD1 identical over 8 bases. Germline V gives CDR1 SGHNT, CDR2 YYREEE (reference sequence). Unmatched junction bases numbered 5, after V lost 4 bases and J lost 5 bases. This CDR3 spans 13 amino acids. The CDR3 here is CASSTRTGNEQYF. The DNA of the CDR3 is TGTGCCAGCAGCACAAGGACAGGGAACGAGCAGTACTTC.

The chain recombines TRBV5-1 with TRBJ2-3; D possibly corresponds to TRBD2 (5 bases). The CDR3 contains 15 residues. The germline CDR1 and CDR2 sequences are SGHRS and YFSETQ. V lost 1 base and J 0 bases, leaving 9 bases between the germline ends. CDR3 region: CASSLTGGSTDTQYF. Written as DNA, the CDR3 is TGCGCCAGCAGCTTGACTGGCGGGAGCACAGATACGCAGTATTTT.

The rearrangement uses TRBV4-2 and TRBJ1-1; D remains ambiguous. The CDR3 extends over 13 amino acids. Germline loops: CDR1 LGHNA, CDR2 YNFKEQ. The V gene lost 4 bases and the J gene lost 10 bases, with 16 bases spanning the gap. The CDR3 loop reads CASSLTMGGLAFF. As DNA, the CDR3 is TGTGCCAGCAGCCTCACAATGGGAGGGTTAGCTTTCTTT.

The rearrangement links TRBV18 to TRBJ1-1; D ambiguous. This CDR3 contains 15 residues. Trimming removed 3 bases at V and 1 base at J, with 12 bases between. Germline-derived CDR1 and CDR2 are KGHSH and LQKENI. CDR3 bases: TGTGCCAGCTCACCCAGAAGTACAGCGAACACTGAAGCTTTCTTT. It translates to CASSPRSTANTEAFF.

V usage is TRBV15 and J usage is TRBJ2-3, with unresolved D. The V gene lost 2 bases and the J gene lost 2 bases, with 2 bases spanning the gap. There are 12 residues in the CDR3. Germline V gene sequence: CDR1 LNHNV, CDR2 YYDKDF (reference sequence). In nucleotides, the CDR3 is TGTGCCACCAGCAGATACACAGATACGCAGTATTTT. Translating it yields CATSRYTDTQYF.